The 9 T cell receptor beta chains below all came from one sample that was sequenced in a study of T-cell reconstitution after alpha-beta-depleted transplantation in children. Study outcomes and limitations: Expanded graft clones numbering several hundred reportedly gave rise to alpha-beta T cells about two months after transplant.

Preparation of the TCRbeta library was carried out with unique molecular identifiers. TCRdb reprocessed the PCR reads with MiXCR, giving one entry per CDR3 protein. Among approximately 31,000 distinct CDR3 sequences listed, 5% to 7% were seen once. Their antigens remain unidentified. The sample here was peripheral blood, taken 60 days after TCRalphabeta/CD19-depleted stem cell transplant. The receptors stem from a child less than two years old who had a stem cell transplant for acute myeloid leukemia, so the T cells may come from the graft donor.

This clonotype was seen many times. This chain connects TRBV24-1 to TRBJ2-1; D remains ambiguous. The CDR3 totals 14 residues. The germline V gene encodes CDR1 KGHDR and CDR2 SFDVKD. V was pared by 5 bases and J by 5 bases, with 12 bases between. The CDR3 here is CATSGAVSHNEQFF. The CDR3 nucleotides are TGTGCCACCAGTGGGGCAGTGTCGCACAATGAGCAGTTCTTC.

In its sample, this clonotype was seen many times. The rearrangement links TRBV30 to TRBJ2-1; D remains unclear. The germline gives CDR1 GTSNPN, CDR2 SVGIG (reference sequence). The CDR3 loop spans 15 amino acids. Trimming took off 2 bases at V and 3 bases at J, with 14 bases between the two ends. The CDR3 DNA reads TGTGCCTGGAGTAAGCCTGACTTATTCTACAATGAGCAGTTCTTC. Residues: CAWSKPDLFYNEQFF. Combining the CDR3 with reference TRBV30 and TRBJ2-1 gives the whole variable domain SQTIHQWPATLVQPVGSPLSLECTVEGTSNPNLYWYRQAAGRGLQLLFYSVGIGQISSEVPQNLSASRPQDRQFILSSKKLLLSDSGFYLCAWSKPDLFYNEQFFGPGTRLTVL.

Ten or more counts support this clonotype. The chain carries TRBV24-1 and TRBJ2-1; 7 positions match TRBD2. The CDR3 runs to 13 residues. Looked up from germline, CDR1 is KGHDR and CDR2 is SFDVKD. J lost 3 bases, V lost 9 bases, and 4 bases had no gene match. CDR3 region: CATGREDYNEQFF. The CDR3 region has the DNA TGTGCCACCGGGAGGGAGGACTACAATGAGCAGTTCTTC.

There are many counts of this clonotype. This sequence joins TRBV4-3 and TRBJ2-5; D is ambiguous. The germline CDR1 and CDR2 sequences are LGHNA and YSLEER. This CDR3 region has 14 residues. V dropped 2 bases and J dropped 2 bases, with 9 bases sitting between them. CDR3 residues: CASSQFDGQETQYF. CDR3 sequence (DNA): TGCGCCAGCAGCCAATTTGACGGGCAAGAGACCCAGTACTTC.

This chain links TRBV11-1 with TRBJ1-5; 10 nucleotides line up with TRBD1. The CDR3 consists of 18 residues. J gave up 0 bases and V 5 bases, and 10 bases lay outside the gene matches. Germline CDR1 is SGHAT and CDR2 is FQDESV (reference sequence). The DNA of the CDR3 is TGTGCCAGCAGCCGGGACAGGGGAGCCCCCTATAGCAATCAGCCCCAGCATTTT. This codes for CASSRDRGAPYSNQPQHF.

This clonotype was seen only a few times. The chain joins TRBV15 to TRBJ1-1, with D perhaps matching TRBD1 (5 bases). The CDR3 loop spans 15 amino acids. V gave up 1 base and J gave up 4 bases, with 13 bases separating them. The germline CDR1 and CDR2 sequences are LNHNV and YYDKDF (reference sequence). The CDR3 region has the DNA TGTGCCACCAGCAGAGTCTGGGGCAAGAGCACTGAAGCTTTCTTT. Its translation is CATSRVWGKSTEAFF.

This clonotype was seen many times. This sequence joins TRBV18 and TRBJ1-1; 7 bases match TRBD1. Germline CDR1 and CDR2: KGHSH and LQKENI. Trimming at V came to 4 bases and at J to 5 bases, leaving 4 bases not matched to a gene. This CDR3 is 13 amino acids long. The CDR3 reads CASSQSRGTEAFF. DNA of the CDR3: TGTGCCAGCTCACAAAGCAGGGGGACTGAAGCTTTCTTT.

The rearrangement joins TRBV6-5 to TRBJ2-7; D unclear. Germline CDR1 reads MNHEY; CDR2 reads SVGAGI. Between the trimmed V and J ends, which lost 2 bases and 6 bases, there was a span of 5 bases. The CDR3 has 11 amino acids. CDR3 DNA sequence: TGTGCCAGCAGTTACGGCGTCGAGCAGTACTTC. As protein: CASSYGVEQYF.

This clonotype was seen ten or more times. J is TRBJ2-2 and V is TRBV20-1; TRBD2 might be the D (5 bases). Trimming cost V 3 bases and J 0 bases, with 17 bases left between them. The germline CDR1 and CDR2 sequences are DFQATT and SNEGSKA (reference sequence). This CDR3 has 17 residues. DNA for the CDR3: TGCAGTGCTAGGTATTCGAAAGAGCGGACGAACACCGGGGAGCTGTTTTTT. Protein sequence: CSARYSKERTNTGELFF.